The 9 T cell receptor beta chains reported below all come from one sample, sequenced in a study of cytomegalovirus exposure and HLA in healthy donors (dated 2017 in TCRdb). Library preparation employed the immunoSEQ multiplex PCR assay. For the multiplex PCR, a mixture combining 60 forward primers for TCR Vbeta segments and 13 reverse primers for TCR Jbeta segments was used. TCRdb re-hosts the immuneACCESS table, in-frame sequences only. Its copies lack some clones; in the studies checked, an unresolved V gene accounts for under half of them, and the cause for the rest is not known. This sample gives fewer than 150,000 clones in total; approximately 80% of them show up just once. Together, the top ten hold about 2% of the sample. Input material: PBMCs. The source is a young man in good health and CMV-seronegative.

J is TRBJ2-2 and V is TRBV11-1; D is ambiguous. From germline, CDR1 is SGHAT and CDR2 FQDESV (reference sequence). The V end was cut by 5 bases, the J end by 7 bases, with 5 bases between. The CDR3 is 11 residues long. This CDR3 reads CASSLYGELFF. As DNA, the CDR3 is TGTGCCAGCAGCCTATACGGGGAGCTGTTTTTT.

The CDR3 sequence: CASRFGRALYNEQFF. The CDR3 DNA reads as TGTGCCAGCAGGTTCGGCAGGGCCCTCTACAATGAGCAGTTCTTC. This chain connects TRBV27 to TRBJ2-1; TRBD1 might be the D (5 bases). Trimming cost V 6 bases and J 3 bases, with 15 bases left between them. This CDR3 region has 15 residues. Looked up from germline, CDR1 is MNHEY and CDR2 is SMNVEV (reference sequence).

This clone has just a few counts. The same CDR3 can be traced to other DNA sequences in this sample. The rearrangement links TRBV6-5 to TRBJ2-3, with no clear D. CDR1 and CDR2 (germline): MNHEY, SVGAGI. The length of the CDR3 is 11 residues. V was shortened by 3 bases and J by 8 bases, with 6 bases between the two germline ends. The CDR3 DNA is TGTGCCAGCAGTTATACCGGTACGCAGTATTTT. Translation: CASSYTGTQYF.

This clone was observed once. The CDR3: CAWSVASTLHF. CDR3 nucleotide sequence: TGTGCCTGGAGTGTCGCGTCAACCCTCCACTTT. The chain combines TRBV30 with TRBJ1-6; D not certain. The CDR3 is made up of 11 amino acids. The germline V gene has CDR1 GTSNPN and CDR2 SVGIG (reference sequence). V was cut by 0 bases and J by 14 bases, with 8 bases left in between.

The chain combines TRBV16 with TRBJ2-5; D is possibly TRBD1 (6 bases). The germline V and J ends were trimmed by 4 bases and 6 bases, with 12 bases remaining between them. Per germline, CDR1 KGHSY and CDR2 FQNENV. The CDR3 length is 13 residues. The CDR3 sequence is CASSRGQLQTQYF. DNA of the CDR3: TGTGCCAGCAGCCGTGGACAGCTCCAGACCCAGTACTTC.

CDR3 coding DNA: TGCAGTGCCCCCCCCGGGTATGGCTACACCTTC. It encodes CSAPPGYGYTF. The chain joins TRBV20-1 to TRBJ1-2; D unclear. The CDR3 spans 11 residues. Germline V gene sequence: CDR1 DFQATT, CDR2 SNEGSKA (reference sequence). Trimming pared 6 bases from V and 5 bases from J, leaving 10 bases between.

In this sample, this clone turned up once. The V and J genes are TRBV9 and TRBJ1-1; D might be TRBD1 (6 bases). Germline assignment: CDR1 SGDLS and CDR2 YYNGEE. The CDR3 consists of 16 residues. V lost 3 bases and J 4 bases, leaving 19 bases between the germline ends. The CDR3, as DNA: TGTGCCAGCAGCGGGACCAACAACAGGGACGGCACTGAAGCTTTCTTT. This sequence encodes CASSGTNNRDGTEAFF.

This chain uses TRBV19 with TRBJ1-3; D remains ambiguous. The CDR3 runs 14 residues. Germline V gene sequence: CDR1 LNHDA, CDR2 SQIVND (reference sequence). V lost 7 bases and J 0 bases, leaving 10 bases between the germline ends. The CDR3 sequence is CASTRQDSGNTIYF. The DNA of the CDR3 is TGTGCCAGTACCCGACAAGACTCTGGAAACACCATATATTTT.

The rearrangement links TRBV7-6 to TRBJ2-3, with D perhaps TRBD2 (6 bases). The length of the CDR3 is 14 residues. V dropped 3 bases and J dropped 4 bases, with 11 bases sitting between them. The germline V gene has CDR1 SGHVS and CDR2 FNYEAQ. CDR3 protein: CASSFTGEADTQYF. The CDR3, as DNA: TGTGCCAGCAGCTTTACGGGAGAGGCAGATACGCAGTATTTT. Complete variable domain (other parts from reference TRBV7-6 and TRBJ2-3): GAGVSQSPRYKVTKRGQDVALRCDPISGHVSLYWYRQALGQGPEFLTYFNYEAQQDKSGLPNDRFSAERPEGSISTLTIQRTEQRDSAMYRCASSFTGEADTQYFGPGTRLTVL.